The 26 T cell receptor beta chains in this list originate from one sample, sequenced in a study of cytomegalovirus exposure and HLA in healthy donors. PCR employed 60 Vbeta and 13 Jbeta primers. Assay used: immunoSEQ multiplex PCR; TCRdb lists only in-frame clones, some missing. The sample consists of roughly 200,000 clones, about 85% of them appearing once. The sample comprised PBMCs. All receptors derive from a boy aged 2 to 9 in good health and CMV-seronegative.

This clone was seen only once. The rearrangement uses TRBV11-3 and TRBJ2-7, with TRBD2 matching over 8 bases. The V segment lost 4 bases and the J segment 2 bases; nucleotides outside the gene matches: 4. Germline loops: CDR1 SGHNT, CDR2 YENEEA. The CDR3 sequence is 14 residues long. The CDR3, as DNA: TGTGCCAGCAGCTCGTCCGGGGGGGCCTACGAGCAGTACTTC. The encoded protein is CASSSSGGAYEQYF. The full variable domain, its missing parts supplied by reference TRBV11-3 and TRBJ2-7, is EAGVVQSPRYKIIEKKQPVAFWCNPISGHNTLYWYLQNLGQGPELLIRYENEEAVDDSQLPKDRFSAERLKGVDSTLKIQPAELGDSAVYLCASSSSGGAYEQYFGPGTRLTVT.

This clone was counted between two and nine times. The chain recombines TRBV2 with TRBJ1-4; D is ambiguous. This CDR3 is built from 13 residues. CDR1 and CDR2 (germline): SNHLY, FYNNEI. V gave up 4 bases and J gave up 3 bases, with 6 bases separating them. In DNA, the CDR3 is TGTGCCAGCAGTGCCCAGTCTAATGAAAAACTGTTTTTT. Its translation: CASSAQSNEKLFF.

The chain employs TRBV4-1 and TRBJ2-7; 8 bases map to TRBD2. Germline V gives CDR1 MGHRA, CDR2 YSYEKL. V gave up 1 base and J gave up 3 bases; unmatched junction bases: 11. The CDR3 is 17 amino acids. DNA for the CDR3: TGCGCCAGCAGCCAAGTCCCCCCCGGGACTAGTGACTACGAGCAGTACTTC. Protein: CASSQVPPGTSDYEQYF.

In its sample, this clone was seen once. The rearrangement links TRBV18 to TRBJ1-6; TRBD1 matches at 7 bases. The germline V gene has CDR1 KGHSH and CDR2 LQKENI. V gave up 8 bases and J gave up 4 bases; unmatched junction bases: 8. The CDR3 loop spans 15 amino acids. The CDR3 spells CASAKPGQYNSPLHF. CDR3 coding DNA: TGTGCCAGCGCAAAACCGGGACAGTATAATTCACCCCTCCACTTT. The whole variable domain, filled in from reference TRBV18 and TRBJ1-6, reads NAGVMQNPRHLVRRRGQEARLRCSPMKGHSHVYWYRQLPEEGLKFMVYLQKENIIDESGMPKERFSAEFPKEGPSILRIQQVVRGDSAAYFCASAKPGQYNSPLHFGNGTRLTVT.

The J gene is TRBJ2-1, the V gene TRBV5-1, with TRBD1 matching 7 bases. Germline CDR1 is SGHRS and CDR2 is YFSETQ. The CDR3 sequence is 16 residues long. Unmatched junction bases numbered 3, after V lost 0 bases and J lost 0 bases. This chain's CDR3 is CASSLDAGGSYNEQFF. The CDR3, as DNA: TGCGCCAGCAGCTTGGATGCAGGGGGCTCCTACAATGAGCAGTTCTTC.

This rearrangement joins TRBV27 to TRBJ1-1; TRBD1 is a possible D gene (5 bases). Germline assignment: CDR1 MNHEY and CDR2 SMNVEV (reference sequence). Trimming pared 7 bases from V and 5 bases from J, leaving 8 bases between. The CDR3 consists of 11 residues. The CDR3 nucleotides are TGTGCCAGCACCTCAGGGACTGAAGCTTTCTTT. Protein: CASTSGTEAFF.

The chain links TRBV9 to TRBJ2-7, with D possibly matching TRBD2 (7 bases). The CDR3 spans 15 residues. V lost 4 bases and J 3 bases, leaving 17 bases between the germline ends. Germline-derived CDR1 and CDR2 are SGDLS and YYNGEE. Written as DNA, the CDR3 is TGTGCCAGCAGCCCCGGGTTAGGGGGGGACTACGAGCAGTACTTC. Translation: CASSPGLGGDYEQYF.

This clone has more than one count but fewer than ten. The V gene is TRBV2, the J gene TRBJ1-1, with D unclear. V shed 7 bases and J shed 3 bases, with 9 bases lying between them. This CDR3 contains 12 residues. The germline CDR1 and CDR2 sequences are SNHLY and FYNNEI. Here the CDR3 reads CASTVLDTEAFF. CDR3 bases: TGTGCCAGCACCGTCCTCGACACTGAAGCTTTCTTT.

The V gene is TRBV28, the J gene TRBJ2-2; 8 bases align to TRBD1. Germline V lookup: CDR1 MDHEN, CDR2 SYDVKM. J was trimmed by 4 bases and V by 6 bases; bases with no gene match: 7. The CDR3 length is 15 residues. The CDR3 here is CASSRTGPGTGELFF. As DNA, the CDR3 is TGTGCCAGCAGCCGGACAGGGCCGGGCACCGGGGAGCTGTTTTTT.

The chain's CDR3 is CASSPDRANQPQHF. The CDR3 DNA reads TGTGCCAGCTCGCCGGACAGGGCGAATCAGCCCCAGCATTTT. The chain couples TRBV18 to TRBJ1-5; 8 bases agree with TRBD1. The CDR3 sequence is 14 residues long. The germline V gene encodes CDR1 KGHSH and CDR2 LQKENI. Trimming took 6 bases from V and 4 from J; bases not matched to a gene: 5.

A single count supports this clone. In DNA, the CDR3 is TGTGCCAGCAGCGATAATAGCGGCGCCAAAAACATTCAGTACTTC. This gives the protein CASSDNSGAKNIQYF. The rearrangement links TRBV9 to TRBJ2-4; the D gene is possibly TRBD2 (6 bases). Germline CDR1 SGDLS, CDR2 YYNGEE. Trimming pared 3 bases from V and 1 base from J, leaving 11 bases between. The CDR3 runs to 15 residues.

The chain combines TRBV27 with TRBJ2-7; TRBD2 matches 11 bases. This CDR3 has 15 amino acids. Germline V CDR1 and CDR2: MNHEY, SMNVEV (reference sequence). V lost 5 bases and J lost 4; bases outside the gene matches: 7. The CDR3 coding sequence is TGTGCCAGCAGTCTCGGACTAGCGGGCCTTTACGAGCAGTACTTC. Encoded protein: CASSLGLAGLYEQYF.

This chain connects TRBV6-5 to TRBJ2-7; D may be TRBD1 (6 bases). The ends were cut back, 3 bases at V and 0 bases at J, with 9 bases in the middle. CDR3 length: 14 residues. From germline, CDR1 is MNHEY and CDR2 SVGAGI. CDR3 sequence: CASSYLRGSYEQYF. Written as DNA, the CDR3 is TGTGCCAGCAGTTATCTCAGGGGCTCCTACGAGCAGTACTTC.

This clone was observed a handful of times. The rearrangement uses TRBV4-1 and TRBJ2-5; 9 bases line up with TRBD2. V trimming: 3 bases; J trimming: 4 bases; junction bases outside the gene matches: 6. Germline loops: CDR1 MGHRA, CDR2 YSYEKL. This CDR3 comprises 15 residues. The CDR3, as DNA: TGCGCCAGCAGCCAGCTAGCGGGGTATGTAGAGACCCAGTACTTC. Translated, it gives CASSQLAGYVETQYF.

This clone has more than one count but fewer than ten. The V and J genes are TRBV6-6 and TRBJ2-7; a possible D gene is TRBD2 (6 bases). V lost 6 bases and J 6 bases, leaving 24 bases between the germline ends. Germline CDR1 and CDR2: MNHNY and SVGAGI (reference sequence). The CDR3 sequence is 16 residues long. For the CDR3, the DNA is TGTGCCAGCAGCTCCTTCGCTCGGACGGGGGAGGTCGAGCAGTACTTC. It yields the protein CASSSFARTGEVEQYF.

Note on this clone: A junction boundary mismatches the germline segment, possibly from a read error. This chain uses TRBV28 with TRBJ1-1; no firm D call. Germline values: CDR1 MDHEN, CDR2 SYDVKM. The CDR3 is made up of 11 amino acids. The CDR3 protein is CASSQMNEAFF. In DNA, the CDR3 is TGTGCCAGCAGTCAAATGAATGAAGCCTTCTTT.

This clone has only a few counts. This sequence joins TRBV13 and TRBJ2-1, with 12 positions matching TRBD2. The V and J ends lost 10 bases and 10 bases, in that order; junction bases with no gene match: 8. From germline, CDR1 is PRHDT and CDR2 FYEKMQ (reference sequence). The CDR3 totals 13 residues. The DNA for the CDR3 is TGTGCCACCAAAAGACTAGCGGGGGTGGAGCAGTTCTTC. Translated, it gives CATKRLAGVEQFF.

The chain carries TRBV5-1 and TRBJ1-1, with 9 bases that match TRBD1. With 4 bases clipped from V and 4 bases from J, the junction kept 8 bases outside the gene matches. Germline V gives CDR1 SGHRS, CDR2 YFSETQ. The CDR3 is made up of 15 amino acids. CDR3 residues: CASSLRTGETTEAFF. The CDR3 DNA reads as TGCGCCAGCAGCCTACGGACAGGGGAGACCACTGAAGCTTTCTTT.

The chain joins TRBV5-1 to TRBJ2-2; D is undetermined. Germline CDR1 SGHRS, CDR2 YFSETQ. This CDR3 is 13 amino acids long. Trimming pared 5 bases from V and 1 base from J, leaving 6 bases between. The CDR3 spells CASSTGNTGELFF. Here the CDR3 DNA reads TGCGCCAGCAGTACCGGGAACACCGGGGAGCTGTTTTTT. The entire variable domain, with the rest obtained from reference TRBV5-1 and TRBJ2-2, is as follows: KAGVTQTPRYLIKTRGQQVTLSCSPISGHRSVSWYQQTPGQGLQFLFEYFSETQRNKGNFPGRFSGRQFSNSRSEMNVSTLELGDSALYLCASSTGNTGELFFGEGSRLTVL.

V gene TRBV11-3 combines with J gene TRBJ1-2, with a weak D call TRBD1 (5 bases). From germline, CDR1 is SGHNT and CDR2 YENEEA. Trimming stripped 4 bases from V and 8 bases from J, with 11 bases between. The length of the CDR3 is 12 residues. The CDR3 loop reads CASSSGVEGYTF. Written as DNA, the CDR3 is TGTGCCAGCAGCTCGGGGGTAGAGGGCTACACCTTC.

The chain employs TRBV9 and TRBJ2-2; TRBD2 agrees at 16 bases. The CDR3 totals 16 residues. With 2 bases clipped from V and 10 bases from J, the junction kept 5 bases outside the gene matches. CDR1 is SGDLS, CDR2 YYNGEE, per germline. The CDR3 sequence is CASSVGTSGGATELFF. CDR3 sequence (DNA): TGTGCCAGCAGCGTCGGGACTAGCGGGGGGGCGACGGAGCTGTTTTTT.

The chain combines TRBV5-1 with TRBJ1-1; 7 nucleotides match TRBD1. The germline V gene encodes CDR1 SGHRS and CDR2 YFSETQ. J gave up 4 bases and V 3 bases, and 12 bases lay outside the gene matches. The CDR3 has 16 residues. The CDR3 loop is CASSSSRPRQGTEAFF. The CDR3 bases are TGCGCCAGCAGCTCCTCCCGACCTCGACAGGGCACTGAAGCTTTCTTT.

The chain combines TRBV7-2 with TRBJ2-5; D perhaps matches TRBD1 (6 bases). V lost 1 base and J 4 bases, leaving 13 bases between the germline ends. CDR1 is SGHTA, CDR2 FQGNSA, per germline. The CDR3 has 15 residues. CDR3 protein: CASSLVGARGETQYF. The CDR3 bases are TGTGCCAGCAGCTTAGTCGGGGCCAGGGGAGAGACCCAGTACTTC.

The chain uses TRBV7-7 and TRBJ1-5, with D unresolved. There are 13 residues in the CDR3. V lost 2 bases and J 7 bases, leaving 9 bases between the germline ends. CDR1 and CDR2 (germline): SSHAT, FNYEAQ (reference sequence). DNA of the CDR3: TGTGCCAGCAGCTTAAATTACGGGCAGCCCCAGCATTTT. This codes for CASSLNYGQPQHF. The complete variable domain, with remaining parts taken from reference TRBV7-7 and TRBJ1-5, reads GAGVSQSPRYKVTKRGQDVTLRCDPISSHATLYWYQQALGQGPEFLTYFNYEAQPDKSGLPSDRFSAERPEGSISTLTIQRTEQRDSAMYRCASSLNYGQPQHFGDGTRLSIL.

V and J are TRBV30 and TRBJ2-5; 7 nucleotides agree with TRBD2. Looked up from germline, CDR1 is GTSNPN and CDR2 is SVGIG (reference sequence). The ends lost 5 bases at V and 5 bases at J; junction bases unmatched: 5. The CDR3 covers 12 residues. This CDR3 reads CAWAGGGETQYF. In nucleotides, the CDR3 is TGTGCCTGGGCCGGGGGAGGGGAGACCCAGTACTTC.

The chain couples TRBV9 to TRBJ2-5; 11 bases are shared with TRBD1. Germline loops: CDR1 SGDLS, CDR2 YYNGEE. The CDR3 is 17 amino acids. The trim removed 0 bases at V and 5 bases at J, leaving 9 bases unmatched. CDR3 in amino acids: CASSVASGTGGVETQYF. CDR3 nucleotides: TGTGCCAGCAGCGTAGCCAGCGGGACAGGGGGAGTGGAGACCCAGTACTTC.